This TCR beta chain was captured in a study of CD8+ T cells in alopecia areata (dated by TCRdb to between 2018 and 2020). Background on the whole study: The treated patients, all with moderate-to-severe alopecia areata, were enrolled in an open-label pilot trial of oral tofacitinib given at 5 to 10 mg twice daily. RNA was obtained with the PAXgene miRNA kit for fixed scalp, the miRNeasy kit for PBMCs, and the RNeasy kit for mouse skin. In treated patients, disease severity was measured using the SALT score, which gives the percentage of scalp surface area affected. Clonality in the scalp was compared among normal scalp (n=4), patchy alopecia areata scalp (n=8), and alopecia totalis/universalis scalp (n=8). In humans, TCRbeta sequencing was performed on scalp tissue and on sorted CD4+ and CD8+ peripheral blood T cells from healthy controls and from patients with patchy or totalis/universalis alopecia areata. Amplification of TCRbeta CDR3 regions was done by immunoSEQ multiplex PCR using 35 Vbeta forward primers and 13 Jbeta reverse primers. Biopsies were taken from tofacitinib-treated patients at baseline and at 4 and 24 weeks of treatment, and a later scalp biopsy was taken in several of the tofacitinib-treated patients. Patients received tofacitinib for 6 to 18 months and were then followed off drug for 6 months to check for delayed response and recurrence. The study used high-throughput TCRbeta sequencing to examine T cell clonal expansion in alopecia areata, in both the C3H/HeJ mouse model and human patients. Overall study outcomes, separate from this receptor: Shared TCR sequences between patients were less evident than in mice, which may be partly attributable to HLA diversity in the patient population. Unlike mouse skin, which is dominated by gammadelta T cells, normal human skin has resident alphabeta T cells that are also sequenced, and this complicates analysis of the scalp TCR repertoire. During tofacitinib treatment, many expanded lesional clones remained in scalp and blood, and this persistence may partly explain relapse after treatment is stopped. Scalp clonality and the number of expanded CD8+ clones among the top 100 scalp clones were significantly decreased by tofacitinib. Because the treated cohort was small and had just a single nonresponder, larger studies are needed to establish links between baseline CD8+ expansion and response. Compared with normal scalp, lesional scalp had higher clonality and more expanded CD8+ clones, particularly in alopecia totalis/universalis, a pattern that suggests antigenic drive.

This sample's time point label indicates: about 4 weeks on oral tofacitinib. Sample treatment or condition, as interpreted from the label and publication: oral pan-JAK inhibitor, 5-10 mg twice daily. Lesional scalp punch biopsies and peripheral blood were collected from alopecia areata patients. PBMCs were separated by density centrifugation and stained for CD3, CD4 and CD8, after which CD4+ and CD8+ T cells were sorted on a FACSAria. Libraries were made using the immunoSEQ multiplex PCR assay. To provide template for TCR sequencing, every sample had RNA extracted and reverse transcribed into cDNA. First-strand cDNA was synthesized with SuperScript III using a 2:1 mix of oligo-dT and random hexamers. Amplification bias was assessed with a synthetic immune receptor repertoire, and residual bias was removed computationally. Processing in the source paper ran as follows. Raw reads were preprocessed for error removal, and CDR3 was defined according to IMGT conventions as running from the conserved cysteine to phenylalanine. To get clonality, Shannon entropy was normalized by log2 of the number of productive unique TCRs and the result was subtracted from 1. Scalp TCRbeta sequences were cross-referenced with sorted blood CD4 and CD8 repertoires so that the CD4 or CD8 identity of scalp clones could be inferred. In its TCRdb copy, this immuneACCESS table keeps in-frame sequences only and misses some clones. Where compared with another copy, unresolved V genes explain less than half of these, and the others have no known cause. The D gene and trimming were derived from the DNA, and the V and J assignments and clone size from that table. The sample table contains about 190,000 clones; only one count was recorded for roughly three fifths of them. About 0.69% of the sample comes from the top ten.

This clone appeared a few times. No antigen is known for it. Base qualities are not at hand, and no much larger clone is one base apart. Measured from the cysteine to the phenylalanine, the CDR3 is 14 residues long. Of all the DNA, just the CDR3 is kept, 42 bases in frame from base 1. Trimming leaves V shorter by 6 bases and J shorter by 5 bases, with the junction holding 3 bases beyond the gene matches. Reading the germline V gene gives CDR1 MNHEY and CDR2 SVGAGI. The sample was CD4+ T cells sorted from blood, taken at week 4, from a patient treated with tofacitinib. The rearrangement joined TRBV6-5 to TRBJ2-3, with 12 central nucleotides matching TRBD2. This clonotype originated in a human donor with alopecia areata. For the CDR3, the sequence is CASRTSGSRDTQYF. The DNA sequence is given as TGTGCCAGCAGGACTAGCGGGAGTAGAGATACGCAGTATTTT.